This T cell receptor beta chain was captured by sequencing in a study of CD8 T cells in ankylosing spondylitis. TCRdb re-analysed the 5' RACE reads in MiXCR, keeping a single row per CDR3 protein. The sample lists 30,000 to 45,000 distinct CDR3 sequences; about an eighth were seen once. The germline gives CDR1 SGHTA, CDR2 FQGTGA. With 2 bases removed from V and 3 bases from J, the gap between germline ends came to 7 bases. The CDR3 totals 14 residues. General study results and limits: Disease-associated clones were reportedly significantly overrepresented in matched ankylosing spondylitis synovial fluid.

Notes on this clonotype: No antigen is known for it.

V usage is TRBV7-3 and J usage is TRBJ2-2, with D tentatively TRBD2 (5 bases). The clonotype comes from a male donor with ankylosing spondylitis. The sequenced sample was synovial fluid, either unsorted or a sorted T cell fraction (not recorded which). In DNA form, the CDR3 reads TGTGCCAGCAGCTTAGACTATTACACCGGGGAGCTGTTTTTT. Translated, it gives CASSLDYYTGELFF.